This T cell receptor (beta chain) was identified during a study of T cells after yellow fever vaccination. The V end was cut by 2 bases, the J end by 2 bases, with 6 bases between. Germline CDR1 WNHNN, CDR2 SYGVQD (reference sequence). The length of the CDR3 is 13 residues. From the 5' RACE reads, TCRdb called clonotypes with MiXCR, one entry per CDR3 protein. The sample records 300,000 or so distinct CDR3 sequences, 13% being singletons. The source is a man aged 25 to 40 who received the YFV17D yellow fever vaccine. V and J are TRBV10-1 and TRBJ2-5; D is unresolved. Source: CD4+ T cells sorted from PBMCs, taken 45 days after the yellow fever booster vaccination. In nucleotides, the CDR3 is TGCGCCAGCAGTGAGCTAGTGCAAGAGACCCAGTACTTC. This encodes CASSELVQETQYF.